The source of this T cell receptor (beta chain) is a study of T-cell reconstitution after alpha-beta-depleted transplantation in children. Regarding the study as a whole: One year post-transplant, T-cell counts and diversity were largely derived from T cells produced anew. Expanded graft clones numbering several hundred reportedly gave rise to alpha-beta T cells about two months after transplant. The study traced high day-60 TCRbeta diversity in some patients to surviving recipient T cells and thymic progenitors.

The germline V and J ends were trimmed by 4 bases and 3 bases, with 21 bases remaining between them. The CDR3 is 18 residues long. TCRbeta library construction was performed incorporating unique molecular identifiers. TCRdb analysed the PCR reads with MiXCR anew, one entry per CDR3 protein. The table has fewer than 750,000 distinct CDR3 sequences, over 25% seen once; the top ten hold about 35%. Notes on this clonotype: Its antigen remains unidentified.

The sample was PBMCs, taken before TCRalphabeta/CD19-depleted stem cell transplant. The clonotype originates from a boy under two years old with Wiskott-Aldrich syndrome, due to receive a stem cell transplant. The chain recombines TRBV12-3 or TRBV12-4 with TRBJ2-2; TRBD1 is a possible D gene (6 bases). CDR3 sequence reads: CASSSRDMPLWYTGELFF. CDR3 in DNA: TGTGCCAGCAGTTCTCGGGACATGCCTCTTTGGTACACCGGGGAGCTGTTTTTT.